The 9 T cell receptor beta chains below all came from one sample that was sequenced in a study of cytomegalovirus exposure and HLA in healthy donors. The assay was immunoSEQ multiplex PCR, and TCRdb's table has in-frame clones only and misses some. Here the sample spans 150,000 or so clones, about 89% being singletons. Sequenced input: PBMCs. Source of these receptors: a woman under 30 in good health and CMV-seropositive.

The CDR3 spells CAGTQGQGNEKLFF. CDR3 DNA: TGTGCCGGTACACAGGGGCAGGGGAATGAAAAACTGTTTTTT. The chain uses TRBV30 and TRBJ1-4, with TRBD1 matching over 7 bases. CDR1 is GTSNPN, CDR2 SVGIG, per germline (reference sequence). This CDR3 has 14 residues. J gave up 5 bases and V 8 bases, and 11 bases lay outside the gene matches.

The chain carries TRBV27 and TRBJ2-7, with 9 bases lining up with TRBD2. CDR3 length: 14 residues. Germline values: CDR1 MNHEY, CDR2 SMNVEV (reference sequence). With V trimmed by 10 bases and J by 5 bases, 12 bases remained unmatched. The DNA for the CDR3 is TGTGCCACAAGGCCTAGCGGGGAGACCCACGAGCAGTACTTC. As protein: CATRPSGETHEQYF.

The rearrangement joins TRBV7-2 to TRBJ2-5, with 10 bases fitting TRBD2. Germline V lookup: CDR1 SGHTA, CDR2 FQGNSA. The CDR3 contains 15 residues. Unmatched junction bases numbered 9, after V lost 4 bases and J lost 7 bases. DNA of the CDR3: TGTGCCAGCAGCTCGAGACTAGCGGGTGGAGGGACCCAGTACTTC. Translating it yields CASSSRLAGGGTQYF.

The genes are TRBV5-5 and TRBJ1-2; TRBD1 aligns across 10 bases. V lost 2 bases, J lost 5 bases, and 15 bases stayed unmatched. This CDR3 is built from 18 residues. Germline CDR1 is SGHKS and CDR2 is YYEKEE (reference sequence). The CDR3 DNA sequence: TGTGCCAGCAGCTTTCTAAGGAGAGGACAGGGGGTAGAATATGGCTACACCTTC. It translates to CASSFLRRGQGVEYGYTF.

The J gene is TRBJ2-7, the V gene TRBV5-1, with 8 bases that match TRBD1. CDR1 SGHRS and CDR2 YFSETQ come from the germline V gene. The CDR3 is 15 amino acids. The ends lost 4 bases at V and 3 bases at J; junction bases unmatched: 9. The CDR3 DNA follows: TGCGCCAGCAGCGTCGACGGACAGGGCATCTACGAGCAGTACTTC. Its translation is CASSVDGQGIYEQYF.

The V and J genes are TRBV2 and TRBJ2-1; 10 bases map to TRBD2. The germline CDR1 and CDR2 sequences are SNHLY and FYNNEI. The CDR3 covers 18 residues. After removal of 8 bases from V and 2 bases from J, the junction contained 15 bases not matched to a gene. The CDR3 sequence is CASRGGLAGVLTYNEQFF. The CDR3 region has the DNA TGTGCCAGCCGGGGGGGTCTAGCGGGAGTCCTTACCTACAATGAGCAGTTCTTC.

This clone was seen just once. The rearrangement joins TRBV2 to TRBJ2-7; D remains ambiguous. Trimming stripped 1 base from V and 3 bases from J, with 10 bases between. Germline loops: CDR1 SNHLY, CDR2 FYNNEI. CDR3 length: 14 amino acids. In nucleotides, the CDR3 is TGTGCCAGCAGTGAAGGTTTCGGAGACTACGAGCAGTACTTC. Amino acids: CASSEGFGDYEQYF.

The chain is built from TRBV19 and TRBJ2-2, with a possible D match to TRBD1 (6 bases). Per the germline V gene, CDR1 is LNHDA and CDR2 is SQIVND (reference sequence). This CDR3 comprises 13 residues. V was pared by 6 bases and J by 4 bases, with 9 bases between. In DNA form, the CDR3 reads TGTGCCAGTAGAGGACAGTTCACCGGGGAGCTGTTTTTT. Translated, it gives CASRGQFTGELFF.

This sequence joins TRBV5-1 and TRBJ1-5, with D possibly being TRBD1 (5 bases). Per germline, CDR1 SGHRS and CDR2 YFSETQ. The CDR3 is 15 residues long. Trimming took off 2 bases at V and 3 bases at J, with 12 bases between the two ends. The CDR3 DNA reads as TGCGCCAGCAGCTTTGGAACAGGAATCAATCAGCCCCAGCATTTT. It translates to CASSFGTGINQPQHF. Drawing the rest from reference TRBV5-1 and TRBJ1-5, the complete variable domain is KAGVTQTPRYLIKTRGQQVTLSCSPISGHRSVSWYQQTPGQGLQFLFEYFSETQRNKGNFPGRFSGRQFSNSRSEMNVSTLELGDSALYLCASSFGTGINQPQHFGDGTRLSIL.